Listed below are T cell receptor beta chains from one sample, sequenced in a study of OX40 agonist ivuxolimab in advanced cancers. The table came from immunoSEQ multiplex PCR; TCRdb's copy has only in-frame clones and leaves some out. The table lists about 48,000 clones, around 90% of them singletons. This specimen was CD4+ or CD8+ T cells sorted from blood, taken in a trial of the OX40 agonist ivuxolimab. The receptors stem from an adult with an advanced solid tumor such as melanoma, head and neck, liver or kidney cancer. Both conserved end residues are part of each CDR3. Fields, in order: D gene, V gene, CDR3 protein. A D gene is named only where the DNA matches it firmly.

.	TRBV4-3	CASSPSPGMAEAFF
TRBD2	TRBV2	CAILRGGLAGGNEQFF
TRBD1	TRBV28	CASKGQDRYNSPLHF
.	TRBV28	CASSLEGSYNEQFF
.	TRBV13	CASWSRGFHNEQFF
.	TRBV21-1	CASSKGLAGEVQETQYF
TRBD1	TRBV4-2	CASSPNWDRVRGYTF
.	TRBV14	CASSPQSGEQYF
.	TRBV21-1	CASSGNGEGTGELFF
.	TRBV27	CASSSQGNTEAFF
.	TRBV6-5	CASSSLTYEQYF
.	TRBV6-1	CASTLRGTEAFF
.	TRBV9	CASSVGTRAYGPYGYTF
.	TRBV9	CASSHGHQETQYF
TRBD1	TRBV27	CASSERTGDQPQHF
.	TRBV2	CASSERMGREPETQYF
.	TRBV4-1	CASSLGPVGETQYF
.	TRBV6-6	CASSLQTGHGYTF
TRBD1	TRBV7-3	CASSATRQGATGELFF
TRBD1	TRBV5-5	CASSQIRTGEGAEAFF
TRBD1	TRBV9	CASSVRTGGDYGYTF
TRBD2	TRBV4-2	CASSQADSGTSGVRQFF
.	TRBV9	CASSPSRYNEQFF
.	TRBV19	CASSNRVFTEAFF
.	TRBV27	CASSATGYQPQHF
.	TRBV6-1	CASSVYRVENNEQFF
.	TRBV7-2	CASSLSTDTQYF
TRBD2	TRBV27	CASSGLAGGPVNEQFF
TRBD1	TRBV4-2	CASSLGQGVQPQHF
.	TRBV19	CASTWFQGVQPQHF
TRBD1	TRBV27	CASSYRQGYYGYTF
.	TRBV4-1	CASSQEGHPLNQPQHF
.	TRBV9	CASSVGGGPYGYTF
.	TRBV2	CASTPSKGTGADTQYF
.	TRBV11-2	CASSLWGFGYEQYF
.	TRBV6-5	CASSYSVGSSYGYTF
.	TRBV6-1	CASSGYELTYEQYF
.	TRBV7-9	CASSLARDLYGYTF
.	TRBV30	CAWSTGSGELFF
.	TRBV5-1	CASSAPGISGNEQYF